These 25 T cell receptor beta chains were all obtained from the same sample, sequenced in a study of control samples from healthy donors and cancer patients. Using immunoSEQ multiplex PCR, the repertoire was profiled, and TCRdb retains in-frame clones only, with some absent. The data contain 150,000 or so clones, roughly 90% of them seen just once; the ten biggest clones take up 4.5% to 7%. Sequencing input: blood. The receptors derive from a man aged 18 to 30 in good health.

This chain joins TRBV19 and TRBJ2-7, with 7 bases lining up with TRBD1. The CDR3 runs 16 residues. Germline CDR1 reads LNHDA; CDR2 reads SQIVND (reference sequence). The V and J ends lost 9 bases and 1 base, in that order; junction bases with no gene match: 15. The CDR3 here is CASTGDPPPESYEQYF. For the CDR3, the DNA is TGTGCCAGCACAGGGGACCCTCCACCTGAATCCTACGAGCAGTACTTC.

CDR3: CASSQDKQGNQPQHF. The DNA for the CDR3 is TGTGCCAGCAGCCAAGATAAACAGGGCAATCAGCCCCAGCATTTT. The V call is TRBV4-2, the J call TRBJ1-5, with a tentative D call TRBD1 (5 bases). In germline, CDR1 is LGHNA, CDR2 YNFKEQ. The CDR3 contains 15 residues. Trimming took off 0 bases at V and 2 bases at J, with 8 bases between the two ends.

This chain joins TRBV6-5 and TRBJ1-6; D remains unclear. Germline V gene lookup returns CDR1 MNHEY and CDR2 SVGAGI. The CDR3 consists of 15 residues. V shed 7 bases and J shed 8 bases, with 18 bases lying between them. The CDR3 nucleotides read TGTGCCAGCAATAGCAGGTTTGGATTAGATTCACCCCTCCACTTT. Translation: CASNSRFGLDSPLHF.

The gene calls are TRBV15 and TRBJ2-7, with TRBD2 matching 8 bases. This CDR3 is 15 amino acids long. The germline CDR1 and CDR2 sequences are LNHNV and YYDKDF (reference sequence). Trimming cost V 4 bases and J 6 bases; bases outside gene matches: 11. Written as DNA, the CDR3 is TGTGCCACCAGCACACGGACTAGCCCGGGGAGCGAGCAGTACTTC. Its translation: CATSTRTSPGSEQYF. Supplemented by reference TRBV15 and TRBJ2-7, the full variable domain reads DAMVIQNPRYQVTQFGKPVTLSCSQTLNHNVMYWYQQKSSQAPKLLFHYYDKDFNNEADTPDNFQSRRPNTSFCFLDIRSPGLGDTAMYLCATSTRTSPGSEQYFGPGTRLTVT.

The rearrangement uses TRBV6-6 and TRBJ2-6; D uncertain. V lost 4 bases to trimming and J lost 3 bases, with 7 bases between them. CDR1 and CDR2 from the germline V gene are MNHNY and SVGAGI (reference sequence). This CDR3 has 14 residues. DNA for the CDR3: TGTGCCAGCAGTTTCGTTGATGGGGCCAACGTCCTGACTTTC. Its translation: CASSFVDGANVLTF.

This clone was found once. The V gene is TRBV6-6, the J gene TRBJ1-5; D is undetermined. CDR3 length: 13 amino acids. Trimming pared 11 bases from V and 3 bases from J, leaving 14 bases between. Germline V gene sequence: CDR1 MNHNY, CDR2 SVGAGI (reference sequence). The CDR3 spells CASKVENNQPQHF. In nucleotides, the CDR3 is TGTGCCTCGAAGGTAGAGAACAATCAGCCCCAGCATTTT.

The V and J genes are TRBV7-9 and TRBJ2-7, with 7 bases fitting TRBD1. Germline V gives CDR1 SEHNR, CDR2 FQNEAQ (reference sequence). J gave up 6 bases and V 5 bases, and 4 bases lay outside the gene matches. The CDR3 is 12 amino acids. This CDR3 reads CASSLTGAEQYF. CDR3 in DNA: TGTGCCAGCAGCCTTACAGGGGCCGAGCAGTACTTC.

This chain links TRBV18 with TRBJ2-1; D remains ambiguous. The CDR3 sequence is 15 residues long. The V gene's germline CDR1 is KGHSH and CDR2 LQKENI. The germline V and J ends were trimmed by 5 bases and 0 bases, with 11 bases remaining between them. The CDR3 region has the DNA TGTGCCAGCTCATTTGATCGGCGCTCCTACAATGAGCAGTTCTTC. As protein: CASSFDRRSYNEQFF. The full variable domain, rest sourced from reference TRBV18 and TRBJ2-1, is NAGVMQNPRHLVRRRGQEARLRCSPMKGHSHVYWYRQLPEEGLKFMVYLQKENIIDESGMPKERFSAEFPKEGPSILRIQQVVRGDSAAYFCASSFDRRSYNEQFFGPGTRLTVL.

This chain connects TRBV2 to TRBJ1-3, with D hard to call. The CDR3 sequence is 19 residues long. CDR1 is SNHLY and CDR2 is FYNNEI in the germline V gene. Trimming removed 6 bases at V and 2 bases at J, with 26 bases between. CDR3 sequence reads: CASRPSEAGRGFPGNTIYF. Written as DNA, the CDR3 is TGTGCCAGCAGGCCCTCAGAGGCAGGAAGAGGATTCCCTGGAAACACCATATATTTT.

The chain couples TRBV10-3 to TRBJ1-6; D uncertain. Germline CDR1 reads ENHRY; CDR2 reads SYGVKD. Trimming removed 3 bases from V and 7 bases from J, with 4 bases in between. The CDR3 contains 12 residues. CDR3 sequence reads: CAISDLNSPLHF. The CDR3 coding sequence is TGTGCCATCAGTGATTTGAATTCACCCCTCCACTTT.

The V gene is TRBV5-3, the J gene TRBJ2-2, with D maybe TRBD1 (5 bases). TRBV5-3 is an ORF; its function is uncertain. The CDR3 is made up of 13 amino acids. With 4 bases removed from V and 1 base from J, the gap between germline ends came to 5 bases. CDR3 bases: TGTGCCAGAAGCACAGGGAACACCGGGGAGCTGTTTTTT. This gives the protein CARSTGNTGELFF.

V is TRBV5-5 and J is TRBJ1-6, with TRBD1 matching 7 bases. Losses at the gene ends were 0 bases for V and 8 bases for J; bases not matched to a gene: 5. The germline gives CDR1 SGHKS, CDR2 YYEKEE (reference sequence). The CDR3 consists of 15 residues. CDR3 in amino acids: CASSLVGGGHSPLHF. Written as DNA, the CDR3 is TGTGCCAGCAGCTTGGTAGGGGGCGGCCATTCACCCCTCCACTTT.

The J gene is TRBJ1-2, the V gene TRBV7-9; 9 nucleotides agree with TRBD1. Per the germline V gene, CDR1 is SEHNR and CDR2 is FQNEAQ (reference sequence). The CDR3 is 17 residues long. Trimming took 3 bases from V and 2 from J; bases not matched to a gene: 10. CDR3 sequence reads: CASSLERPTGGNYGYTF. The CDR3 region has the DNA TGTGCCAGCAGCTTGGAGAGGCCGACAGGGGGGAACTATGGCTACACCTTC.

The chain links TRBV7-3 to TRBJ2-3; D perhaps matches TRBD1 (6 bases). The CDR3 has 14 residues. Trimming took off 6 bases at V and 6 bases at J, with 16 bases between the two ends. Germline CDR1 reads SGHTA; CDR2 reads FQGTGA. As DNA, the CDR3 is TGTGCCAGCAGGGGGGCTGGGGGTGCGGATACGCAGTATTTT. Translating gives CASRGAGGADTQYF.

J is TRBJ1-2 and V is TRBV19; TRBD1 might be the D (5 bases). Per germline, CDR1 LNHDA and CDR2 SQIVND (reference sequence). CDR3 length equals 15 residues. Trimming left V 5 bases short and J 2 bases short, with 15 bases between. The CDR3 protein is CASSHPGTENYGYTF. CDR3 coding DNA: TGTGCCAGTAGTCACCCCGGGACTGAGAACTATGGCTACACCTTC.

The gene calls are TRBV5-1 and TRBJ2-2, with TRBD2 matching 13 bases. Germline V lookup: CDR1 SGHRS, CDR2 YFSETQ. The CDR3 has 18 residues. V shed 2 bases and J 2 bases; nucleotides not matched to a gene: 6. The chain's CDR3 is CASSFLGTSGTNTGELFF. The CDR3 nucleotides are TGCGCCAGCAGCTTTTTGGGGACTAGCGGGACAAACACCGGGGAGCTGTTTTTT.

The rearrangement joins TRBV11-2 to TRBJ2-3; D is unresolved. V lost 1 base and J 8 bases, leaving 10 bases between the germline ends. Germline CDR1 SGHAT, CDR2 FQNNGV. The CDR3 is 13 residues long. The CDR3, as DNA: TGTGCCAGCAGCTTAGTCGGTCCCCGTACGCAGTATTTT. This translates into CASSLVGPRTQYF. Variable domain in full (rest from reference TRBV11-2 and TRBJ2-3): EAGVAQSPRYKIIEKRQSVAFWCNPISGHATLYWYQQILGQGPKLLIQFQNNGVVDDSQLPKDRFSAERLKGVDSTLKIQPAKLEDSAVYLCASSLVGPRTQYFGPGTRLTVL.

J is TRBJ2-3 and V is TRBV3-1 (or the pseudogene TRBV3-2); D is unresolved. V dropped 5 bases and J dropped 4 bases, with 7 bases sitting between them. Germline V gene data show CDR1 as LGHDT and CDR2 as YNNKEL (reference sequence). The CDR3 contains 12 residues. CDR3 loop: CASSERSDTQYF. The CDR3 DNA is TGTGCCAGCAGCGAGAGGTCAGATACGCAGTATTTT.

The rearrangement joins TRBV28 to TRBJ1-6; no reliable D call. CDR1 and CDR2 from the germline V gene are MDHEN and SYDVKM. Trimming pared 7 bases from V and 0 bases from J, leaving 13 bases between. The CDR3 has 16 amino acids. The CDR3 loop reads CASIKFGSSYNSPLHF. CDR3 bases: TGTGCCAGCATAAAATTCGGAAGCTCCTATAATTCACCCCTCCACTTT.

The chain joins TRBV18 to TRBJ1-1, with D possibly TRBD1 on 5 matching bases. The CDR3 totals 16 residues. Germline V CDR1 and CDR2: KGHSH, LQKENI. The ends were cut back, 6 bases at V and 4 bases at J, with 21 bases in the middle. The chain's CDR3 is CASSQIPTVESTEAFF. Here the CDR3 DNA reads TGTGCCAGCTCCCAAATCCCGACAGTGGAGAGCACTGAAGCTTTCTTT.

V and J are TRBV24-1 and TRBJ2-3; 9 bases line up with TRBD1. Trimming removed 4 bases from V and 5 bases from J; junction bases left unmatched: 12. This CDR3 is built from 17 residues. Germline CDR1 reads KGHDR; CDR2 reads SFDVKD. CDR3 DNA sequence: TGTGCCACCAGTGACGGCGGACAGGGGTTATTAGGAGATACGCAGTATTTT. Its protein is CATSDGGQGLLGDTQYF.

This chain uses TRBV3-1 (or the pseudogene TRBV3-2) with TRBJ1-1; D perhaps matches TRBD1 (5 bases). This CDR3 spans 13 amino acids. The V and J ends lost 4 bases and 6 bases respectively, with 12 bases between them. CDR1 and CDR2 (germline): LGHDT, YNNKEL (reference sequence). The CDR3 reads CASSPNRDAEAFF. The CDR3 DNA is TGTGCCAGCAGCCCAAACCGGGACGCTGAAGCTTTCTTT.

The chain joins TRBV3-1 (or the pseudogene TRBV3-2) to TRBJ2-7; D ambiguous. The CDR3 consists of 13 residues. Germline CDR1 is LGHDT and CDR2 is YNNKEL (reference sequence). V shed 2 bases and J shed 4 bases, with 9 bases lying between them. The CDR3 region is CASSQFVQYEQYF. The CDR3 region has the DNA TGTGCCAGCAGCCAATTTGTACAGTACGAGCAGTACTTC.

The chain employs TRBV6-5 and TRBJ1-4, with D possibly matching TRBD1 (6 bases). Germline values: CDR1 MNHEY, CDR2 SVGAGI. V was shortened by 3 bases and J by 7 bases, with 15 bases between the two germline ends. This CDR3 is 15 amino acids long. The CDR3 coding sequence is TGTGCCAGCAGTTATTACGGGGGCGAGGGTGAAAAACTGTTTTTT. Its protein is CASSYYGGEGEKLFF.

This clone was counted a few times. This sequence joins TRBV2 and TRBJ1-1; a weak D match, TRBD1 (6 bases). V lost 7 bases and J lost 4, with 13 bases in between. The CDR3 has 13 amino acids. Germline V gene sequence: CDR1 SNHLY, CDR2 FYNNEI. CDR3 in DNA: TGTGCCAGCAACTACAGGGTCCGCACTGAAGCTTTCTTT. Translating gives CASNYRVRTEAFF. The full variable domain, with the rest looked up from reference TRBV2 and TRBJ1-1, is EPEVTQTPSHQVTQMGQEVILRCVPISNHLYFYWYRQILGQKVEFLVSFYNNEISEKSEIFDDQFSVERPDGSNFTLKIRSTKLEDSAMYFCASNYRVRTEAFFGQGTRLTVV.